Below, 23 T cell receptor beta chains from the same sample are listed, as sequenced in a study of T cells in Graves' hyperthyroidism and ophthalmopathy. There were TCR beta CDR3 regions amplified from RNA transcripts. With the HTBI primer set, the TCR CDR3 went through a first round of RT-PCR. MiXCR was run by TCRdb on the multiplex PCR reads, yielding one entry per CDR3 protein. The sample comprises 530,000 or so distinct CDR3 sequences, about half of which are singletons, and about 8% rests with the top ten. Sequencing input: peripheral blood or thyroid tissue (not recorded which). Receptors were obtained from a young woman with Graves' hyperthyroidism.

To note about this clonotype: A much larger clonotype is one base distant, so this may be a read error. The genes are TRBV2 and TRBJ2-5, with TRBD1 matching 10 bases. V lost 6 bases, J lost 9 bases, and 10 bases stayed unmatched. Germline V lookup: CDR1 SNHLY, CDR2 FYNNEI. The CDR3 extends over 14 amino acids. DNA of the CDR3: TGTGCCAGCAGCGGGACAGGGGAGGGGGAGGCCCAGTACTTC. Translating it yields CASSGTGEGEAQYF.

In this sample, this clonotype turned up many times. V is TRBV29-1 and J is TRBJ2-2, with a tentative D call TRBD2 (5 bases). Germline V gene data show CDR1 as SQVTM and CDR2 as ANQGSEA. V was cut by 6 bases and J by 3 bases, with 11 bases left in between. The CDR3 totals 13 residues. The CDR3 protein is CSVLEDYTGELFF. DNA of the CDR3: TGCAGCGTGCTGGAGGACTACACCGGGGAGCTGTTTTTT.

The gene calls are TRBV7-2 and TRBJ2-7; 15 bases match TRBD2. This CDR3 is built from 14 residues. CDR1 and CDR2 (germline): SGHTA, FQGNSA. V shed 6 bases and J 7 bases; nucleotides not matched to a gene: 4. The CDR3: CASSGLAGGTEQYF. CDR3 nucleotides: TGTGCCAGCAGTGGACTAGCGGGAGGGACTGAGCAGTACTTC.

The chain has TRBV15 and TRBJ2-5; D is unresolved. Germline loops: CDR1 LNHNV, CDR2 YYDKDF (reference sequence). There are 12 residues in the CDR3. CDR3 residues: CAPFWGQETQYF. DNA of the CDR3: TGTGCTCCTTTTTGGGGTCAAGAGACCCAGTACTTC.

The table lists this clonotype with many counts. The chain is built from TRBV4-2 and TRBJ1-1; D not resolved. The germline V gene encodes CDR1 LGHNA and CDR2 YNFKEQ. The V gene lost 2 bases and the J gene lost 0 bases, with 10 bases spanning the gap. The CDR3 sequence is 15 residues long. CDR3 sequence (DNA): TGTGCCAGCAGCCAAAGAACAGCGATGAACACTGAAGCTTTCTTT. As protein: CASSQRTAMNTEAFF.

The chain couples TRBV6-5 to TRBJ2-3; perhaps TRBD1 as D (5 bases). Trimming took 5 bases from V and 1 from J, leaving 10 bases between them. Germline CDR1 reads MNHEY; CDR2 reads SVGAGI. CDR3 length: 14 residues. CDR3 protein: CASSELGGTDTQYF. The CDR3 DNA reads as TGTGCCAGCAGTGAGCTAGGGGGCACAGATACGCAGTATTTT.

J is TRBJ2-7 and V is TRBV7-8, with D maybe TRBD2 (5 bases). Trimming stripped 5 bases from V and 3 bases from J, with 8 bases between. The V gene's germline CDR1 is SGHVS and CDR2 FQNEAQ. The CDR3 totals 12 residues. The CDR3 DNA sequence: TGTGCCAGCAGCATCCGGGACTACGAGCAGTACTTC. This gives the protein CASSIRDYEQYF.

The V and J genes are TRBV2 and TRBJ1-1; 9 bases line up with TRBD1. CDR1 and CDR2 (germline): SNHLY, FYNNEI. This CDR3 region has 15 residues. With V trimmed by 5 bases and J by 7 bases, 11 bases remained unmatched. In nucleotides, the CDR3 is TGTGCCAGCAGTTCGACAGGGGGTGGCTACAATGAAGCTTTCTTT. It specifies CASSSTGGGYNEAFF.

This sequence joins TRBV29-1 and TRBJ2-5; 8 bases align to TRBD2. Trimming removed 8 bases from V and 5 bases from J; junction bases left unmatched: 7. Germline loops: CDR1 SQVTM, CDR2 ANQGSEA. The CDR3 is made up of 12 amino acids. Here the CDR3 DNA reads TGCAGCTCTCGGGAGGGCCGGGAGACCCAGTACTTC. As protein: CSSREGRETQYF. The complete variable domain, with remaining parts taken from reference TRBV29-1 and TRBJ2-5, reads SAVISQKPSRDICQRGTSLTIQCQVDSQVTMMFWYRQQPGQSLTLIATANQGSEATYESGFVIDKFPISRPNLTFSTLTVSNMSPEDSSIYLCSSREGRETQYFGPGTRLLVL.

The sample holds many counts of this clonotype. This sequence joins TRBV4-1 and TRBJ2-7; 7 nucleotides line up with TRBD1. The CDR3 is 15 residues long. CDR1 is MGHRA and CDR2 is YSYEKL in the germline V gene. The junction had 8 bases not matched to a gene; V was cut back by 4 bases and J by 2 bases. The CDR3 sequence: CASSRNTGATYEQYF. CDR3 in DNA: TGCGCCAGCAGCCGCAATACAGGGGCGACCTACGAGCAGTACTTC.

In this sample, this clonotype turned up many times. The J gene is TRBJ1-1, the V gene TRBV20-1, with 7 bases fitting TRBD1. J gave up 10 bases and V 2 bases, and 7 bases lay outside the gene matches. The V gene's germline CDR1 is DFQATT and CDR2 SNEGSKA (reference sequence). This CDR3 is built from 12 residues. Here the CDR3 DNA reads TGCAGTGCTAGATACAGGGGCGCAGGAGCTTTCTTT. As protein: CSARYRGAGAFF.

The chain uses TRBV24-1 and TRBJ2-5; D is unclear. Germline V gene lookup returns CDR1 KGHDR and CDR2 SFDVKD. The CDR3 is made up of 12 amino acids. V was clipped by 4 bases and J by 9 bases, with 11 bases between them. CDR3 nucleotide sequence: TGTGCCACCAGTGACCCGGGCGAGCCCCAGTACTTC. Translated: CATSDPGEPQYF.

The CDR3 region has the DNA TGTGCCTGGAAAAGGGTAGGGGCGCGTGGCTACACCTTC. Amino acid sequence: CAWKRVGARGYTF. The gene calls are TRBV30 and TRBJ1-2; maybe TRBD1 (5 bases). Trimming cost V 4 bases and J 7 bases, with 16 bases left between them. CDR1 is GTSNPN and CDR2 is SVGIG in the germline V gene (reference sequence). This CDR3 has 13 residues.

The chain carries TRBV29-1 and TRBJ1-2; D gene ambiguous. The CDR3 runs 12 residues. Germline CDR1 and CDR2: SQVTM and ANQGSEA. Deletions cut 8 bases from V and 4 bases from J, with 14 bases between. The DNA of the CDR3 is TGCAGCTATGCACGGACCCTCTATGGCTACACCTTC. Translated: CSYARTLYGYTF.

The chain couples TRBV7-6 to TRBJ1-2; 10 nucleotides align to TRBD1. V shed 6 bases, J shed 3 bases, and the junction held 10 bases outside the gene matches. In germline, CDR1 is SGHVS, CDR2 FNYEAQ. There are 16 residues in the CDR3. CDR3 sequence (DNA): TGTGCCAGCAGGCTAGCCCCGGGACAGGGGTACTATGGCTACACCTTC. Encoded protein: CASRLAPGQGYYGYTF.

This clonotype has just a few counts. The chain is built from TRBV3-1 and TRBJ1-2; maybe TRBD1 (5 bases). From germline, CDR1 is LGHDT and CDR2 YNNKEL (reference sequence). The CDR3 is made up of 13 amino acids. V lost 1 base and J lost 4, with 7 bases in between. CDR3 bases: TGTGCCAGCAGCCAAGGGGGCGCCTATGGCTACACCTTC. It yields the protein CASSQGGAYGYTF.

This clonotype appeared many times. The gene calls are TRBV20-1 and TRBJ2-2; 9 bases agree with TRBD2. The germline gives CDR1 DFQATT, CDR2 SNEGSKA (reference sequence). The J segment lost 3 bases and the V segment lost 3 bases, leaving 5 bases of the junction unmatched. The CDR3 covers 15 residues. CDR3 DNA: TGCAGTGCTAGTGTAGCGGGAGTTGACACCGGGGAGCTGTTTTTT. It codes for CSASVAGVDTGELFF.

The chain combines TRBV10-3 with TRBJ1-3; 8 bases agree with TRBD1. After removal of 11 bases from V and 0 bases from J, the junction contained 9 bases not matched to a gene. Germline V gives CDR1 ENHRY, CDR2 SYGVKD. The CDR3 extends over 15 amino acids. CDR3 nucleotide sequence: TGTGCCGTCCGGGGGACAGGCCGCTCTGGAAACACCATATATTTT. Translated: CAVRGTGRSGNTIYF.

This clonotype has only a few counts. The rearrangement links TRBV6-5 to TRBJ2-2; TRBD2 aligns across 11 bases. Germline V lookup: CDR1 MNHEY, CDR2 SVGAGI. This CDR3 has 16 amino acids. V dropped 8 bases and J dropped 8; count of bases not matched to a gene: 13. The CDR3 nucleotides read TGTGCCAGCCCTCCTGGTAGCGGGAGGGCCGCGGGGGAGCTGTTTTTT. Translating it yields CASPPGSGRAAGELFF.

This clonotype was picked up a small number of times. V is TRBV29-1 and J is TRBJ2-1; D might be TRBD2 (5 bases). The ends were cut back, 6 bases at V and 6 bases at J, with 9 bases in the middle. The CDR3 has 11 residues. The germline gives CDR1 SQVTM, CDR2 ANQGSEA. CDR3 protein: CSVGSFNEQFF. The CDR3 nucleotides are TGCAGCGTGGGGAGCTTCAATGAGCAGTTCTTC.

The chain has TRBV19 and TRBJ2-1; D possibly corresponds to TRBD1 (5 bases). V was cut by 6 bases and J by 7 bases, with 7 bases left in between. Germline-derived CDR1 and CDR2 are LNHDA and SQIVND (reference sequence). The CDR3 is made up of 11 amino acids. The CDR3 DNA sequence: TGTGCCAGTAGGGACATTAATGAGCAGTTCTTC. Amino acid sequence: CASRDINEQFF.

This clonotype was detected ten times or more. V usage is TRBV6-5 and J usage is TRBJ1-1, with D unresolved. The ends were cut back, 4 bases at V and 5 bases at J, with 11 bases in the middle. The CDR3 consists of 13 residues. The germline V gene has CDR1 MNHEY and CDR2 SVGAGI. CDR3 residues: CASSFLPGTEAFF. The CDR3 region has the DNA TGTGCCAGCAGTTTCTTACCCGGGACTGAAGCTTTCTTT.

This clonotype was seen at least ten times. The V and J genes are TRBV9 and TRBJ2-6; 7 bases align to TRBD2. CDR3 length: 16 residues. The germline CDR1 and CDR2 sequences are SGDLS and YYNGEE. V trimming: 6 bases; J trimming: 2 bases; junction bases outside the gene matches: 8. CDR3 in amino acids: CASTGEGPPGANVLTF. The CDR3, as DNA: TGTGCCAGCACCGGGGAGGGGCCCCCTGGGGCCAACGTCCTGACTTTC.